The clone carrying this T cell receptor (beta chain) was detected once. Repertoires were generated with immunoSEQ multiplex PCR, while TCRdb's copy carries only in-frame clones and drops some. The repertoire holds tens of thousands of clones, with about 88% as singletons. The data belong to a study of blood T cell repertoires in COVID-19. Overall study context: Nucleic acid was either cDNA or gDNA, and it came from T cells, B-cell-depleted T cells, or PBMCs.

This CDR3 has 15 amino acids. After removal of 2 bases from V and 4 bases from J, the junction contained 6 bases not matched to a gene. Germline loops: CDR1 MDHEN, CDR2 SYDVKM. The receptor was isolated from a man between 70 and 80 years old with acute or convalescent COVID-19. Source material: peripheral blood. The gene calls are TRBV28 and TRBJ1-1, with 8 bases lining up with TRBD1. CDR3 sequence reads: CASSLLGQGVTEAFF. CDR3 sequence (DNA): TGTGCCAGCAGTTTACTTGGACAGGGAGTCACTGAAGCTTTCTTT.